Only a few counts were recorded for the clone carrying this T cell receptor beta chain. The data originate from a study of blood T cell repertoires in COVID-19. Study-wide context: Acute and convalescent COVID-19 samples came from the United States, Italy and Spain. T cells, B-cell-depleted T cells, or PBMCs provided the cDNA or gDNA that served as material.

V was pared by 5 bases and J by 1 base, with 16 bases between. The CDR3 length is 16 residues. Germline CDR1 reads SEHNR; CDR2 reads FQNEAQ (reference sequence). In the authors' workflow: Cell counts per sample came from amplifying reference gene primers. Generated by immunoSEQ multiplex PCR, the TCRdb table keeps only in-frame clones and is missing some. Clonal size and the V and J genes are those of that table, whereas D and trimming came from the DNA. The sample lists 150,000 to 200,000 clones, about 85% occurring once. The sample consisted of peripheral blood. This receptor was identified in a man in his 60s who had recovered from COVID-19. The J gene is TRBJ2-3, the V gene TRBV7-9; D is ambiguous. CDR3: CASSPRGAMGTDTQYF. CDR3 coding DNA: TGTGCCAGCAGCCCCAGAGGCGCAATGGGCACAGATACGCAGTATTTT.